This T cell receptor beta chain was sequenced during a study of blood T cell repertoires in COVID-19. Study summary: Samples representing acute and convalescent COVID-19 were sourced from the United States, Italy and Spain. PBMCs, B-cell-depleted T cells, or T cells were the source of the cDNA or gDNA that made up the material.

The germline gives CDR1 SGHRS, CDR2 YFSETQ. Trimming stripped 2 bases from V and 5 bases from J, with 10 bases between. The CDR3 contains 13 residues. Only in-frame clones appear in the TCRdb table, and some are missing; sequencing was by immunoSEQ multiplex PCR. The sample has about 400,000 clones; 89% are singletons. This receptor was taken from a middle-aged man with acute or convalescent COVID-19. Sample: peripheral blood. The J gene is TRBJ1-1, the V gene TRBV5-1, with D unresolved. Written as DNA, the CDR3 is TGCGCCAGCAGCTTCGATCGGGTTACTGAAGCTTTCTTT. Its protein product is CASSFDRVTEAFF.